This T cell receptor (beta chain) was captured by sequencing in a study of cytomegalovirus exposure and HLA in healthy donors. At the level of the study: As released early, the data held approximately 80 million unique TCRs from HLA-typed donors. The study, taken as a whole, reports: Available immune exposure information covered CMV serostatus only. Some public TCRs appeared in many individuals, while most sequences were rare.

The PCR employed 60 Vbeta primers together with 13 Jbeta primers. Profiled with immunoSEQ multiplex PCR; TCRdb holds only in-frame clones, not every one. The sample holds just over 40,000 clones. A remark on this clone: Antigen specificity is unknown.

The CDR3 covers 15 residues. The germline gives CDR1 SGDLS, CDR2 YYNGEE. Trimming removed 0 bases from V and 5 bases from J, with 14 bases in between. This chain connects TRBV9 to TRBJ2-5; TRBD1 is a possible D gene (6 bases). The sequencing input was PBMCs. This sequence was found in a man under 40 in good health and CMV-seronegative. CDR3 in DNA: TGTGCCAGCAGCGTAGTGGGGGCCGTCGGGGAGACCCAGTACTTC. Translation: CASSVVGAVGETQYF.